One and the same sample provided the 23 T cell receptor beta chains below, sequenced in a study of radiation and T cells in renal cell carcinoma. Sample treatment: 15 Gy SBRT to primary tumor, nephrectomy 4 weeks later. Sequencing was performed with immunoSEQ multiplex PCR; in TCRdb, only in-frame clones are kept and a portion is missing. The sample records around 9,600 clones, about 59% being singletons. The sequencing here drew on tumor tissue, taken from a patient whose treatment included radiotherapy and nephrectomy. These receptors originate from a man aged 60-69 years with renal cell carcinoma.

Sample share makes this clone medium-sized (0.01 to 0.1%). The rearrangement links TRBV6-5 to TRBJ1-1; D may be TRBD1 (6 bases). V lost 7 bases, J lost 3 bases, and 18 bases lay in between. The CDR3 totals 15 residues. The germline V gene encodes CDR1 MNHEY and CDR2 SVGAGI. CDR3 amino acids: CASTPPRGGDTEAFF. CDR3 sequence (DNA): TGTGCCAGCACCCCCCCCAGGGGCGGGGACACTGAAGCTTTCTTT.

In this sample, this clone turned up a few times. The chain is built from TRBV7-9 and TRBJ1-4; D uncertain. This CDR3 spans 13 amino acids. The germline CDR1 and CDR2 sequences are SEHNR and FQNEAQ (reference sequence). V lost 5 bases, J lost 6 bases, and 10 bases lay in between. The CDR3 here is CASSPRWDEKLFF. The CDR3 bases are TGTGCCAGCAGCCCCAGGTGGGATGAAAAACTGTTTTTT.

The chain employs TRBV4-1 and TRBJ1-4, with D unclear. This CDR3 is built from 15 residues. Trimming took 0 bases from V and 6 from J, leaving 11 bases between them. Germline-derived CDR1 and CDR2 are MGHRA and YSYEKL. The CDR3 sequence is CASSQDLRAHEKLFF. In DNA, the CDR3 is TGCGCCAGCAGCCAAGATCTGAGAGCGCATGAAAAACTGTTTTTT.

The chain is built from TRBV7-2 and TRBJ2-7, with D possibly called TRBD1 or TRBD2 (6 bases each). This CDR3 region has 15 residues. Germline V gene sequence: CDR1 SGHTA, CDR2 FQGNSA. V lost 5 bases to trimming and J lost 4 bases, with 18 bases between them. The CDR3, as DNA: TGTGCCAGCAGCCTAACAGGGACGGAGGGGTACGAGCAGTACTTC. Translation: CASSLTGTEGYEQYF.

This clone has more than one count but fewer than ten. The rearrangement links TRBV5-1 to TRBJ2-3; unclear D gene. Trimming left V 5 bases short and J 2 bases short, with 3 bases between. The length of the CDR3 is 11 residues. Germline V gene lookup returns CDR1 SGHRS and CDR2 YFSETQ. The CDR3 region is CASSITDTQYF. CDR3 sequence (DNA): TGCGCCAGCAGTATCACAGATACGCAGTATTTT.

V is TRBV7-2 and J is TRBJ1-4, with D possibly being TRBD1 (6 bases). The CDR3 extends over 15 amino acids. Trimming pared 5 bases from V and 4 bases from J, leaving 14 bases between. Germline V gives CDR1 SGHTA, CDR2 FQGNSA. The CDR3: CASSVQGSHNEKLFF. The DNA of the CDR3 is TGTGCCAGCAGCGTACAGGGATCGCATAATGAAAAACTGTTTTTT.

The J gene is TRBJ2-6, the V gene TRBV10-1; D is unresolved. Germline CDR1 WNHNN, CDR2 SYGVQD (reference sequence). The CDR3 spans 15 residues. With 4 bases removed from V and 0 bases from J, the gap between germline ends came to 7 bases. The CDR3 DNA follows: TGCGCCAGCAGTGTTGACGCCTCTGGGGCCAACGTCCTGACTTTC. It is translated as CASSVDASGANVLTF.

V gene TRBV28 combines with J gene TRBJ2-7; TRBD2 matches 10 bases. Germline assignment: CDR1 MDHEN and CDR2 SYDVKM. The junction had 13 bases not matched to a gene; V was cut back by 7 bases and J by 4 bases. This CDR3 contains 16 residues. The CDR3 DNA reads as TGTGCCAGCACCTTACCGGGGACTAGCGCCAGATACGAGCAGTACTTC. Translated, it gives CASTLPGTSARYEQYF. Supplemented by reference TRBV28 and TRBJ2-7, the full variable domain reads DVKVTQSSRYLVKRTGEKVFLECVQDMDHENMFWYRQDPGLGLRLIYFSYDVKMKEKGDIPEGYSVSREKKERFSLILESASTNQTSMYLCASTLPGTSARYEQYFGPGTRLTVT.

V and J are TRBV19 and TRBJ1-1; possible D gene TRBD1, 6 bases. With 7 bases removed from V and 1 base from J, the gap between germline ends came to 10 bases. The CDR3 contains 13 residues. Germline V lookup: CDR1 LNHDA, CDR2 SQIVND (reference sequence). The CDR3 region has the DNA TGTGCCAGTAATATGGGACAGAACACTGAAGCTTTCTTT. Protein product: CASNMGQNTEAFF.

The chain joins TRBV13 to TRBJ2-7; D might be TRBD1 or TRBD2, each matching 5 bases. Per germline, CDR1 PRHDT and CDR2 FYEKMQ (reference sequence). The CDR3 contains 13 residues. V dropped 3 bases and J dropped 7 bases, with 13 bases sitting between them. The CDR3 region has the DNA TGTGCCAGCAGCTTGGGGACGTGGGGGGAGCAGTACTTC. Its translation: CASSLGTWGEQYF.

This clone was observed a handful of times. The chain is built from TRBV7-2 and TRBJ2-6; D is uncertain. CDR1 and CDR2 from the germline V gene are SGHTA and FQGNSA. The CDR3 loop spans 16 amino acids. The germline V and J ends were trimmed by 1 base and 7 bases, with 14 bases remaining between them. The CDR3 loop is CASSLGTSSVANVLTF. CDR3 nucleotides: TGTGCCAGCAGCTTAGGTACGAGTTCGGTAGCCAACGTCCTGACTTTC.

The chain recombines TRBV7-2 with TRBJ2-7, with a weak D call TRBD1 (5 bases). CDR3 length: 15 residues. Germline CDR1 reads SGHTA; CDR2 reads FQGNSA. Trimming removed 4 bases at V and 1 base at J, with 14 bases between. The DNA of the CDR3 is TGTGCCAGCAGCTCAGGACATGGAAGGTCCTACGAGCAGTACTTC. Its protein is CASSSGHGRSYEQYF.

The gene calls are TRBV6-6 and TRBJ1-2; a possible D gene is TRBD1 (5 bases). Trimming cost V 4 bases and J 5 bases, with 11 bases left between them. The CDR3 totals 13 residues. The V gene's germline CDR1 is MNHNY and CDR2 SVGAGI (reference sequence). The CDR3 here is CASSSRQRYGYTF. The CDR3 coding sequence is TGTGCCAGCAGTTCGAGACAGAGATATGGCTACACCTTC.

CDR3 DNA sequence: TGTGCCAGCAGCCTGACAGGGTCAAACGAGCAGTACTTC. This sequence encodes CASSLTGSNEQYF. The rearrangement links TRBV5-4 to TRBJ2-7; 7 nucleotides align to TRBD1. The V gene's germline CDR1 is SGHNT and CDR2 YYREEE (reference sequence). This CDR3 comprises 13 residues. Losses at the gene ends were 4 bases for V and 5 bases for J; bases not matched to a gene: 6.

V and J are TRBV30 and TRBJ2-5; D might be TRBD1 or TRBD2, each matching 6 bases. Per germline, CDR1 GTSNPN and CDR2 SVGIG (reference sequence). This CDR3 is 16 amino acids long. Trimming removed 4 bases from V and 1 base from J, with 19 bases in between. The CDR3 nucleotides read TGTGCCTGGAAGTCGGGAGCAGGGGACTCCCAAGAGACCCAGTACTTC. Amino acid sequence: CAWKSGAGDSQETQYF.

This clone was detected only a few times. One junction end does not reproduce the germline sequence, and a read error may be involved. The V gene is TRBV15, the J gene TRBJ2-6; 8 nucleotides align to TRBD1. Germline V gives CDR1 LNHNV, CDR2 YYDKDF (reference sequence). The CDR3 sequence is 17 residues long. CDR3 residues: CATSGDRGLSGANVLTF. CDR3 coding DNA: TGTGCCACCAGCGGAGACAGGGGACTCTCTGGGGCCAACGTCCTGACTTTC.

V is TRBV7-2 and J is TRBJ2-7, with D maybe TRBD1 (5 bases). The V end lost 5 bases, the J end lost 0 bases, and 14 bases lay between the germline ends. Germline CDR1 and CDR2: SGHTA and FQGNSA. The CDR3 runs 15 residues. The chain's CDR3 is CASSPRTLTSYEQYF. The CDR3 DNA follows: TGTGCCAGCAGCCCCAGGACACTAACCTCCTACGAGCAGTACTTC.

The chain couples TRBV19 to TRBJ1-2; possibly TRBD1 for D (5 bases). Germline V lookup: CDR1 LNHDA, CDR2 SQIVND (reference sequence). The CDR3 extends over 14 amino acids. Deletions cut 3 bases from V and 7 bases from J, with 15 bases between. The CDR3 nucleotides are TGTGCCAGTAGTATTCCGGGGCTGAATCTTGGCTACACCTTC. It specifies CASSIPGLNLGYTF. Variable domain in full (rest from reference TRBV19 and TRBJ1-2): DGGITQSPKYLFRKEGQNVTLSCEQNLNHDAMYWYRQDPGQGLRLIYYSQIVNDFQKGDIAEGYSVSREKKESFPLTVTSAQKNPTAFYLCASSIPGLNLGYTFGSGTRLTVV.

This chain joins TRBV28 and TRBJ2-7; D remains ambiguous. The CDR3 loop spans 14 amino acids. Deletions cut 7 bases from V and 3 bases from J, with 16 bases between. Germline CDR1 reads MDHEN; CDR2 reads SYDVKM. The CDR3 here is CASTPSLVHYEQYF. The CDR3 DNA reads as TGTGCCAGCACCCCTTCTTTGGTACACTACGAGCAGTACTTC.

V and J are TRBV30 and TRBJ2-7; weak D call: TRBD2 (5 bases). Germline CDR1 GTSNPN, CDR2 SVGIG (reference sequence). The CDR3 loop spans 14 amino acids. Trimming pared 4 bases from V and 2 bases from J, leaving 15 bases between. DNA of the CDR3: TGTGCCTGGACCCACACCGGGATCGCCTACGAGCAGTACTTC. This codes for CAWTHTGIAYEQYF.

The J gene is TRBJ2-5, the V gene TRBV25-1, with D possibly called TRBD1 or TRBD2 (5 bases each). Germline assignment: CDR1 MGHDK and CDR2 SYGVNS. There are 15 residues in the CDR3. The ends were cut back, 5 bases at V and 1 base at J, with 14 bases in the middle. CDR3 coding DNA: TGTGCCAGCAGTCCCGGGGCGCGGACCCAAGAGACCCAGTACTTC. Its protein is CASSPGARTQETQYF.

V and J are TRBV7-6 and TRBJ2-7; D is undetermined. The CDR3 length is 12 residues. The V end was cut by 5 bases, the J end by 7 bases, with 12 bases between. CDR1 and CDR2 from the germline V gene are SGHVS and FNYEAQ. This CDR3 reads CASSQDGEEQYF. The CDR3 DNA follows: TGTGCCAGCAGCCAAGATGGCGAGGAGCAGTACTTC. The full variable domain, its missing parts supplied by reference TRBV7-6 and TRBJ2-7, is GAGVSQSPRYKVTKRGQDVALRCDPISGHVSLYWYRQALGQGPEFLTYFNYEAQQDKSGLPNDRFSAERPEGSISTLTIQRTEQRDSAMYRCASSQDGEEQYFGPGTRLTVT.

V is TRBV19 and J is TRBJ2-1; no reliable D call. V gave up 4 bases and J gave up 2 bases, with 6 bases separating them. CDR1 is LNHDA, CDR2 SQIVND, per germline (reference sequence). The CDR3 length is 13 residues. The CDR3 DNA follows: TGTGCCAGTAGTAAGGTAGCCTACAATGAGCAGTTCTTC. It specifies CASSKVAYNEQFF.